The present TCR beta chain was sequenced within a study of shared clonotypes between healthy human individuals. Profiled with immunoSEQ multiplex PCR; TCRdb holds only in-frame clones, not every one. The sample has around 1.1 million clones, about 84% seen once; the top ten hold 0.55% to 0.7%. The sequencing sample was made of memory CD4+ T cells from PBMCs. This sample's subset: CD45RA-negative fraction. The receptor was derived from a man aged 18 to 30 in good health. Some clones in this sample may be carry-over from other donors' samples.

The CDR3 DNA reads as TGCGCCAGCAGCCAAGATCGGGCGGGGACAACGCAGTATTTT. Translation: CASSQDRAGTTQYF. The chain couples TRBV4-1 to TRBJ2-3; D is tentatively TRBD1 or TRBD2 (6 bases each). The germline V gene encodes CDR1 MGHRA and CDR2 YSYEKL. The CDR3 contains 14 residues. V lost 0 bases to trimming and J lost 9 bases, with 13 bases between them.